Below are 30 T cell receptor beta chains sequenced from a single sample in a study of shared clonotypes between healthy human individuals. The repertoire was sequenced with immunoSEQ multiplex PCR; TCRdb's copy has only in-frame clones and lacks some. The sample lists about 320,000 clones, around 86% seen once, with roughly 15% in the top ten. Material: memory CD8+ T cells sorted from blood. Regarding subset: CD45RO+ cells pooled with CCR7-negative TemRA cells. The origin of the receptors is a young man in good health.

The CDR3 sequence: CASSPGGTSGDNEQFF. In nucleotides, the CDR3 is TGTGCCAGCAGTCCTGGAGGGACTAGCGGGGACAATGAGCAGTTCTTC. The rearrangement links TRBV28 to TRBJ2-1; 13 bases are shared with TRBD2. Germline loops: CDR1 MDHEN, CDR2 SYDVKM. Trimming cost V 5 bases and J 5 bases; bases outside gene matches: 6. The CDR3 runs to 16 residues.

The gene calls are TRBV6-1 and TRBJ2-2, with 10 bases that match TRBD2. The CDR3 has 17 amino acids. Per germline, CDR1 MNHNS and CDR2 SASEGT. J was trimmed by 3 bases and V by 2 bases; bases with no gene match: 6. Here the CDR3 DNA reads TGTGCCAGCAGTGAATCTAGCGGGAGAGGATACACCGGGGAGCTGTTTTTT. This translates into CASSESSGRGYTGELFF.

The chain combines TRBV9 with TRBJ1-4, with 7 bases that match TRBD1. This CDR3 is 15 amino acids long. V shed 2 bases and J 0 bases; nucleotides not matched to a gene: 1. Germline V CDR1 and CDR2: SGDLS, YYNGEE. This CDR3 is CASSVGQATNEKLFF. The CDR3, as DNA: TGTGCCAGCAGCGTTGGACAGGCAACTAATGAAAAACTGTTTTTT.

V is TRBV10-1 and J is TRBJ1-5, with D perhaps TRBD1 (6 bases). Germline V gene data show CDR1 as WNHNN and CDR2 as SYGVQD (reference sequence). This CDR3 has 17 amino acids. Trimming took off 6 bases at V and 1 base at J, with 19 bases between the two ends. CDR3 DNA: TGCGCCAGCAGACACACAGGGAGAGAATGGAGCAATCAGCCCCAGCATTTT. Its translation is CASRHTGREWSNQPQHF.

This chain links TRBV28 with TRBJ1-1; D remains unclear. This CDR3 is 15 amino acids long. V was trimmed by 3 bases and J by 1 base, leaving 12 bases between them. CDR1 and CDR2 (germline): MDHEN, SYDVKM. In DNA, the CDR3 is TGTGCCAGCAGTTTCTTAACTAGGGCGAACACTGAAGCTTTCTTT. This sequence encodes CASSFLTRANTEAFF.

The chain has TRBV7-9 and TRBJ2-7, with D maybe TRBD1 (6 bases). This CDR3 has 18 amino acids. Between the trimmed V and J ends, which lost 1 base and 3 bases, there was a span of 22 bases. CDR1 and CDR2 from the germline V gene are SEHNR and FQNEAQ (reference sequence). CDR3 coding DNA: TGTGCCAGCAGCTTAGGGTCAGATGGACAGTTACAAGGCTACGAGCAGTACTTC. It is translated as CASSLGSDGQLQGYEQYF.

The V call is TRBV7-9, the J call TRBJ2-3, with 9 bases that match TRBD2. CDR1 is SEHNR and CDR2 is FQNEAQ in the germline V gene (reference sequence). The V gene end was trimmed by 5 bases and the J gene end by 2 bases; junction bases not matched to a gene: 11. This CDR3 is built from 17 residues. CDR3 sequence (DNA): TGTGCCAGCAGCGACGGGACTAGCTGGGGATTCACAGATACGCAGTATTTT. This translates into CASSDGTSWGFTDTQYF.

DNA for the CDR3: TGTGCCAGCAGTTACGACAGAAATCTCTATGGCTACACCTTC. Its protein is CASSYDRNLYGYTF. The chain couples TRBV6-5 to TRBJ1-2; D might be TRBD1 (5 bases). The CDR3 totals 14 residues. CDR1 and CDR2 (germline): MNHEY, SVGAGI. V gave up 2 bases and J gave up 4 bases, with 11 bases separating them.

V usage is TRBV10-3 and J usage is TRBJ2-1; D may be TRBD2 (5 bases). CDR1 is ENHRY, CDR2 SYGVKD, per germline. Trimming cost V 7 bases and J 8 bases, with 12 bases left between them. This CDR3 comprises 12 residues. Written as DNA, the CDR3 is TGTGCCATCACCAAGTCCGGGGATGAGCAGTTCTTC. Encoded protein: CAITKSGDEQFF.

This rearrangement joins TRBV9 to TRBJ2-7; the D gene is possibly TRBD1 (6 bases). The CDR3 covers 14 residues. V gave up 3 bases and J gave up 4 bases, with 14 bases separating them. The germline CDR1 and CDR2 sequences are SGDLS and YYNGEE. In DNA, the CDR3 is TGTGCCAGCAGCGCAGGGGACAATATGTACGAGCAGTACTTC. This codes for CASSAGDNMYEQYF.

The chain joins TRBV5-6 to TRBJ1-1; D uncertain. V dropped 4 bases and J dropped 0 bases, with 10 bases sitting between them. The CDR3 totals 14 residues. The germline V gene encodes CDR1 SGHDT and CDR2 YYEEEE. CDR3 protein: CASSLPGMNTEAFF. The CDR3, as DNA: TGTGCCAGCAGCCTTCCGGGGATGAACACTGAAGCTTTCTTT.

This clone was seen just once. The chain is built from TRBV5-5 and TRBJ2-2, with 10 bases aligning to TRBD1. Germline trimming cut 5 bases from V and 3 bases from J; bases unmatched to any gene: 4. The CDR3 has 15 residues. In germline, CDR1 is SGHKS, CDR2 YYEKEE (reference sequence). CDR3 sequence reads: CASSWTGGHTGELFF. The CDR3, as DNA: TGTGCCAGCAGTTGGACAGGGGGTCACACCGGGGAGCTGTTTTTT.

V usage is TRBV2 and J usage is TRBJ1-2, with a tentative D call TRBD1 (5 bases). Germline V gives CDR1 SNHLY, CDR2 FYNNEI. There are 16 residues in the CDR3. V was trimmed by 0 bases and J by 8 bases, leaving 19 bases between them. The CDR3 loop reads CASSEAFQGLSRGYTF. CDR3 sequence (DNA): TGTGCCAGCAGTGAAGCCTTCCAGGGACTTTCTCGGGGCTACACCTTC.

The chain links TRBV13 to TRBJ2-7; no clear D. Trimming took off 5 bases at V and 6 bases at J, with 11 bases between the two ends. This CDR3 spans 12 amino acids. Germline CDR1 and CDR2: PRHDT and FYEKMQ (reference sequence). The CDR3 spells CASSLNGREQYF. CDR3 DNA sequence: TGTGCCAGCAGCCTAAACGGGCGCGAGCAGTACTTC.

This chain links TRBV4-1 with TRBJ1-4; no reliable D call. This CDR3 spans 15 amino acids. The germline CDR1 and CDR2 sequences are MGHRA and YSYEKL. Trimming took 3 bases from V and 5 from J, leaving 13 bases between them. The CDR3 loop reads CASSQGDEENEKLFF. The CDR3, as DNA: TGCGCCAGCAGCCAGGGAGATGAGGAGAATGAAAAACTGTTTTTT.

CDR3 coding DNA: TGTGCCAGCATGGGGGGGATGAACACTGAAGCTTTCTTT. It translates to CASMGGMNTEAFF. The chain links TRBV4-2 to TRBJ1-1, with D perhaps TRBD1 (5 bases). V lost 7 bases and J lost 0, with 9 bases in between. CDR1 is LGHNA and CDR2 is YNFKEQ in the germline V gene. The CDR3 runs to 13 residues.

CDR3 protein: CASSSNLAGVSYNEQFF. The CDR3 DNA reads as TGTGCCAGCAGCTCCAACCTAGCGGGGGTCTCCTACAATGAGCAGTTCTTC. The chain links TRBV11-1 to TRBJ2-1; 10 nucleotides match TRBD2. There are 17 residues in the CDR3. The V gene end was trimmed by 4 bases and the J gene end by 0 bases; junction bases not matched to a gene: 6. Germline values: CDR1 SGHAT, CDR2 FQDESV (reference sequence).

J is TRBJ2-1 and V is TRBV4-2, with D perhaps matching TRBD2 (5 bases). Germline V gives CDR1 LGHNA, CDR2 YNFKEQ. The CDR3 sequence is 16 residues long. The ends were cut back, 1 base at V and 4 bases at J, with 14 bases in the middle. For the CDR3, the DNA is TGTGCCAGCAGCCAAGTCGGACTTATATCGTACAATGAGCAGTTCTTC. Translation gives CASSQVGLISYNEQFF.

The V gene is TRBV5-4, the J gene TRBJ2-7, with TRBD2 matching over 11 bases. V shed 3 bases and J 1 base; nucleotides not matched to a gene: 3. CDR1 is SGHNT and CDR2 is YYREEE in the germline V gene (reference sequence). The CDR3 sequence is 15 residues long. The CDR3 here is CASSWGTSGSYEQYF. CDR3 DNA: TGTGCCAGCAGCTGGGGGACTAGCGGTTCCTACGAGCAGTACTTC.

The genes are TRBV4-3 and TRBJ2-5; 9 bases align to TRBD2. Trimming cost V 0 bases and J 4 bases; bases outside gene matches: 12. The CDR3 is made up of 18 amino acids. Germline CDR1 LGHNA, CDR2 YSLEER. This chain's CDR3 is CASSQDGAGGPVGETQYF. CDR3 in DNA: TGCGCCAGCAGCCAAGATGGGGCGGGAGGGCCGGTCGGAGAGACCCAGTACTTC.

The rearrangement uses TRBV18 and TRBJ2-7; D may be TRBD2 (7 bases). Trimming removed 4 bases from V and 9 bases from J, with 16 bases in between. This CDR3 is built from 13 residues. Germline V gene lookup returns CDR1 KGHSH and CDR2 LQKENI. CDR3 protein: CASSLLNREGQYF. CDR3 DNA sequence: TGTGCCAGCTCACTCCTTAACAGGGAGGGGCAGTACTTC.

This rearrangement joins TRBV29-1 to TRBJ2-4; D is uncertain. The CDR3 sequence is 13 residues long. Germline V CDR1 and CDR2: SQVTM, ANQGSEA. The ends were cut back, 2 bases at V and 5 bases at J, with 10 bases in the middle. This CDR3 reads CSVEKTRENIQYF. The CDR3 DNA reads as TGCAGCGTTGAAAAGACTCGGGAAAACATTCAGTACTTC.

This CDR3 reads CAWSPGVAGSPLHF. The CDR3, as DNA: TGTGCCTGGAGTCCTGGGGTAGCGGGTTCACCCCTCCACTTT. The V and J genes are TRBV30 and TRBJ1-6; D unresolved. The CDR3 loop spans 14 amino acids. Per the germline V gene, CDR1 is GTSNPN and CDR2 is SVGIG (reference sequence). The V gene lost 2 bases and the J gene lost 9 bases, with 14 bases spanning the gap.

This chain connects TRBV10-2 to TRBJ2-7; 10 nucleotides agree with TRBD1. Trimming took 8 bases from V and 4 from J; bases not matched to a gene: 8. From germline, CDR1 is WSHSY and CDR2 SAAADI. The CDR3 covers 14 residues. Here the CDR3 DNA reads TGCGCCAGCGGGTGGACAGGGGGTTCATACGAGCAGTACTTC. Its translation: CASGWTGGSYEQYF.

V is TRBV29-1 and J is TRBJ2-7; 7 nucleotides match TRBD1. The J call may be mistaken, given a closer DNA end match to TRBJ2-5. Germline lookup yields CDR1 SQVTM and CDR2 ANQGSEA. The CDR3 consists of 11 residues. CDR3 in DNA: TGCAGCGTTAACCGGGACAGGACCCAGTACTTC. Its translation is CSVNRDRTQYF.

The chain is built from TRBV28 and TRBJ2-3, with 8 bases that match TRBD1. Unmatched junction bases numbered 5, after V lost 3 bases and J lost 3 bases. CDR3 length equals 15 residues. The germline V gene encodes CDR1 MDHEN and CDR2 SYDVKM. As DNA, the CDR3 is TGTGCCAGCAGTTTGGACAGGGCCGCGACAGATACGCAGTATTTT. It is translated as CASSLDRAATDTQYF.

The chain carries TRBV28 and TRBJ2-7, with D uncertain. The CDR3 runs to 17 residues. CDR1 MDHEN and CDR2 SYDVKM come from the germline V gene. V was cut by 5 bases and J by 6 bases, with 26 bases left in between. CDR3 protein: CASSPPLLVSTFFEQYF. CDR3 bases: TGTGCCAGCAGTCCGCCCCTCTTAGTATCGACCTTCTTCGAGCAGTACTTC. The full variable domain, rest sourced from reference TRBV28 and TRBJ2-7, is DVKVTQSSRYLVKRTGEKVFLECVQDMDHENMFWYRQDPGLGLRLIYFSYDVKMKEKGDIPEGYSVSREKKERFSLILESASTNQTSMYLCASSPPLLVSTFFEQYFGPGTRLTVT.

CDR3 sequence: CASSVSGKEDEQYF. CDR3 coding DNA: TGTGCCAGCAGCGTGAGCGGGAAGGAGGACGAGCAGTACTTC. The rearrangement links TRBV9 to TRBJ2-7, with 7 bases lining up with TRBD2. Germline lookup yields CDR1 SGDLS and CDR2 YYNGEE. V shed 2 bases and J 5 bases; nucleotides not matched to a gene: 7. This CDR3 has 14 amino acids.

The chain joins TRBV7-2 to TRBJ1-5; D is undetermined. The V end lost 1 base, the J end lost 9 bases, and 19 bases lay between the germline ends. Germline CDR1 reads SGHTA; CDR2 reads FQGNSA. This CDR3 is 16 amino acids long. The CDR3 sequence: CASSLGWAGPWRPQHF. The CDR3 region has the DNA TGTGCCAGCAGCTTAGGTTGGGCAGGCCCCTGGCGGCCCCAGCATTTT.

This clone was detected only once. This chain links TRBV2 with TRBJ1-4, with 9 bases matching TRBD1. V shed 5 bases, J shed 8 bases, and the junction held 6 bases outside the gene matches. The length of the CDR3 is 14 residues. Germline lookup yields CDR1 SNHLY and CDR2 FYNNEI. The CDR3 nucleotides read TGTGCCAGCAGTTTACAGGGGGCCGACGAAAAACTGTTTTTT. It is translated as CASSLQGADEKLFF.